Reported below is one T cell receptor beta chain. Its antigen remains unidentified. Base qualities are missing; no much larger clone stands one base away. Library preparation was by the immunoSEQ multiplex PCR assay. TCRdb carries this immuneACCESS record with in-frame sequences only. Its versions omit some clonotypes, under half of them owing to an unresolved V gene in the studies checked, with the rest unexplained. This sample is represented by about 83,000 clones; 75% to 95% of them were singletons. Under 20% of the sample is in the top ten clones. The germline V gene (reference sequence) specifies LNHDA as CDR1 and SQIVND as CDR2. V is shortened by 5 bases, J by 1 base, and the region joining them spans 12 bases. The CDR3 spans 15 residues, from the cysteine through the phenylalanine. Only the CDR3 DNA is retained, 45 bases long and in frame from the first base. The sample originates from a study of control samples from healthy donors and cancer patients (dated by TCRdb to the early 2020s).

The chain is encoded by TRBV19 joined to TRBJ1-3; too little of a D gene remains to name it. Sequencing input: blood. This clonotype was obtained from a man aged 45 to 65 in good health. The DNA sequence follows: TGTGCCAGTAGTTCCCTCGCCAGGTCTGGAAACACCATATATTTT. It translates as CASSSLARSGNTIYF.